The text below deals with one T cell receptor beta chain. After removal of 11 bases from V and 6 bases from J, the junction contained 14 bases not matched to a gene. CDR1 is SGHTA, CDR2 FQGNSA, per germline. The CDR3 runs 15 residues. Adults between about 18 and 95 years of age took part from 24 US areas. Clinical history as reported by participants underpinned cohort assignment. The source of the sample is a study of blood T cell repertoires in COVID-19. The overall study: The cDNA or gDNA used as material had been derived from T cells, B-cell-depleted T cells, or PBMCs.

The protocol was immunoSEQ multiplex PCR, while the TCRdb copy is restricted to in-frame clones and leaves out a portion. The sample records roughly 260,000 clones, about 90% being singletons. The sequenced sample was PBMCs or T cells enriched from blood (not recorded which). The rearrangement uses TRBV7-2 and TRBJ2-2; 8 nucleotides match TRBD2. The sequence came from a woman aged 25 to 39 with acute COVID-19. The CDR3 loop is CAESTQSGGSGELFF. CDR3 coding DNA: TGTGCCGAATCCACACAAAGCGGGGGTTCCGGGGAGCTGTTTTTT.